The rows below give T cell receptor beta chains drawn from one sample of a study of cytomegalovirus exposure and HLA in healthy donors. TCRdb's copy holds only in-frame clones and misses some; the assay was immunoSEQ multiplex PCR. The sample consists of 110,000 or so clones, around 77% of them appearing once. Sequenced: PBMCs. The receptor source for this set is a woman in her thirties or forties in good health and CMV-seropositive. CDR3s include the opening cysteine and the closing phenylalanine or tryptophan. The order of the fields is clone size, J gene, D gene, V gene, CDR3 protein, CDR3 DNA. A D gene is named only where the DNA matches it firmly. The size entry is marked missing in some rows and otherwise reads once, few, many or a size class.

.,TRBJ2-7,TRBD2,TRBV7-8,CASSSRGLAGPKDYEQYF,TGTGCCAGCAGCTCCCGAGGACTAGCGGGGCCGAAGGACTACGAGCAGTACTTC
.,TRBJ2-7,.,TRBV15,CATSRGQESYEQYF,TGTGCCACCAGCAGAGGACAGGAGTCCTACGAGCAGTACTTC
.,TRBJ1-1,TRBD1,TRBV2,CASSGQGTNTEAFF,TGTGCCAGCAGTGGACAGGGGACGAACACTGAAGCTTTCTTT
.,TRBJ1-2,TRBD1,TRBV9,CASSVGDRERSNYGYTF,TGTGCCAGCAGCGTAGGGGACAGGGAAAGATCCAACTATGGCTACACCTTC
.,TRBJ1-1,.,TRBV19,CASSIQVPNTEAFF,TGTGCCAGTAGTATTCAGGTACCGAACACTGAAGCTTTCTTT
.,TRBJ2-3,.,TRBV13,CASSLDGSWGTQYF,TGTGCCAGCAGCTTAGATGGGAGTTGGGGTACGCAGTATTTT
.,TRBJ1-5,.,TRBV5-5,CASSLYSNQPQHF,TGTGCCAGCAGCTTATATAGCAATCAGCCCCAGCATTTT
.,TRBJ1-1,.,TRBV5-1,CASSLIEGSEAFF,TGCGCCAGCAGCTTGATTGAGGGTTCCGAAGCTTTCTTT
.,TRBJ2-7,TRBD2,TRBV9,CASSVGLAGGSSYEQYF,TGTGCCAGCAGCGTAGGGCTAGCGGGGGGTAGCTCCTACGAGCAGTACTTC
.,TRBJ1-1,.,TRBV6-5,CASSYSLQSNTEAFF,TGTGCCAGCAGTTACTCGTTACAGAGTAACACTGAAGCTTTCTTT
.,TRBJ2-7,.,TRBV5-1,CASSLGLAEMNEQYF,TGCGCCAGCAGCTTGGGGCTAGCCGAGATGAACGAGCAGTACTTC
once,TRBJ1-4,.,TRBV11-2,CASRTRPGGSEKLFF,TGTGCCAGCAGGACCCGACCGGGGGGGTCGGAAAAACTGTTTTTT
.,TRBJ2-1,TRBD1,TRBV5-4,CASSLGTGSFNEQFF,TGTGCCAGCAGCTTGGGGACAGGGAGCTTCAATGAGCAGTTCTTC
.,TRBJ1-2,.,TRBV6-1,CASSETSWPEGYTF,TGTGCCAGCAGTGAGACGTCTTGGCCGGAGGGCTACACCTTC
once,TRBJ1-5,.,TRBV4-3,CASSQDRAGRFQPQHF,TGCGCCAGCAGCCAAGACAGGGCAGGGAGGTTTCAGCCCCAGCATTTT
.,TRBJ2-1,TRBD2,TRBV29-1,CSVVFWTDRGPGLAGSSRGNEQFF,TGCAGCGTTGTATTTTGGACGGACCGAGGACCGGGACTAGCGGGTTCATCTAGGGGGAATGAGCAGTTCTTC
.,TRBJ2-5,TRBD2,TRBV11-2,CASSLGPPEASGFQETQYF,TGTGCCAGCAGCTTAGGTCCGCCTGAAGCTAGCGGCTTCCAAGAGACCCAGTACTTC
.,TRBJ2-5,TRBD2,TRBV4-1,CASSLGLAGYSQETQYF,TGCGCCAGCAGCCTTGGACTAGCGGGGTACTCACAAGAGACCCAGTACTTC
few,TRBJ2-5,TRBD2,TRBV7-8,CASSLRRGGLGETQYF,TGTGCCAGCAGCTTACGGCGGGGGGGTCTCGGGGAGACCCAGTACTTC
.,TRBJ2-7,.,TRBV12-5,CASGLDRAGEQYF,TGTGCTAGTGGTTTGGACAGGGCGGGCGAGCAGTACTTC
.,TRBJ1-1,TRBD1,TRBV5-1,CASSIDRGNTEAFF,TGCGCCAGCAGCATCGACAGGGGGAACACTGAAGCTTTCTTT
.,TRBJ2-1,TRBD2,TRBV7-9,CASSLAGGPRNEQFF,TGTGCCAGCAGCTTAGCGGGAGGGCCAAGGAATGAGCAGTTCTTC
.,TRBJ1-2,TRBD1,TRBV18,CASSPDIGTGSYGYTF,TGTGCCAGCTCACCTGACATCGGGACAGGGTCGTATGGCTACACCTTC
.,TRBJ2-7,TRBD2,TRBV19,CASSISGTSGAVYEQYF,TGTGCCAGTAGTATATCAGGGACTAGCGGGGCTGTCTACGAGCAGTACTTC
once,TRBJ2-3,TRBD2,TRBV7-2,CASSLLGLAGGGTQYF,TGTGCCAGCAGCTTACTAGGACTAGCGGGGGGAGGTACGCAGTATTTT
.,TRBJ2-5,TRBD1,TRBV6-1,CASSGSTGSQETQYF,TGTGCCAGCAGTGGATCGACAGGGTCCCAAGAGACCCAGTACTTC
.,TRBJ2-7,TRBD2,TRBV28,CASSPTSGGVGVQYF,TGTGCCAGCAGCCCCACTAGCGGGGGGGTTGGTGTGCAGTACTTC
.,TRBJ2-7,TRBD1,TRBV27,CASSPGQGDLGSYEQYF,TGTGCCAGCAGCCCGGGACAGGGGGACTTAGGCTCCTACGAGCAGTACTTC
once,TRBJ2-7,.,TRBV19,CASSIAGASYEQYF,TGTGCCAGTAGTATAGCAGGGGCGAGCTACGAGCAGTACTTC